This T cell receptor (beta chain) came from a study of blood T cell repertoires in COVID-19. Whole-study context: Sites in the United States, Italy and Spain provided acute and convalescent COVID-19 samples.

This clone showed up just once. Sequenced by immunoSEQ multiplex PCR; TCRdb stores in-frame clones only, minus some. The sample has a few hundred thousand clones, around nine tenths seen once; the top ten hold roughly 2.9%. The ends were cut back, 0 bases at V and 0 bases at J, with 21 bases in the middle. This CDR3 is 20 amino acids long. In germline, CDR1 is GTSNPN, CDR2 SVGIG (reference sequence). Self-reported history from a screening survey and questionnaire set each donor's cohort. This receptor was identified in a woman between 50 and 59 years old who had been exposed to COVID-19. Sample: PBMCs or T cells enriched from blood (not recorded which). The V and J genes are TRBV30 and TRBJ1-6; maybe TRBD1 (6 bases). Written as DNA, the CDR3 is TGTGCCTGGAGTGTATACAGGGCCTTTCCTGTAAGCTCCTATAATTCACCCCTCCACTTT. It translates to CAWSVYRAFPVSSYNSPLHF.